This entry features one T cell receptor beta chain sequence. The antigen remains unidentified. The definition of stable Graves' hyperthyroidism was no ophthalmopathy progression within 18 months. These data are taken from a study of T cells in Graves' hyperthyroidism and ophthalmopathy. Findings and limits, study-wide: Blood shared most expanded thyroid clonotypes above 0.001.

Germline V gene sequence: CDR1 DFQATT, CDR2 SNEGSKA (reference sequence). Deletions cut 0 bases from V and 10 bases from J, with 22 bases between. This CDR3 is 16 amino acids long. Template material for amplifying TCR beta CDR3 regions consisted of RNA transcripts. First-round RT-PCR targeting the TCR CDR3 was performed with the HTBI primer set. TCRdb itself ran the multiplex PCR reads through MiXCR, one entry per CDR3 protein. The sample has a few hundred thousand distinct CDR3 sequences; more than 13% are singletons. The sequenced sample was blood. The TCR originated in a woman in her thirties with Graves' hyperthyroidism. The chain employs TRBV20-1 and TRBJ1-5; D not certain. The CDR3 nucleotides read TGCAGTGCTAGAGACCCTCAAGAGCCTACCGGGGAACCCCAGCATTTT. Translation gives CSARDPQEPTGEPQHF.